This is a list of T cell receptor beta chains from one sample in a study of blood T cell repertoires in COVID-19. Sequencing used immunoSEQ multiplex PCR; TCRdb keeps in-frame clones, though not all of them. The sample consists of 110,000 or so clones, approximately 89% of them appearing once. Sequenced input: peripheral blood. The receptors originated from a woman in her sixties or seventies with COVID-19, enrolled during active disease. Both conserved end residues are part of each CDR3. Fields, in order: J gene, V gene, D gene, clone size, CDR3 protein, CDR3 DNA. D genes are given only for firm matches. Only part of the rows carry a size: once, few, many, or a class if the clone is expanded.

J gene: TRBJ1-2; V gene: TRBV6-5; D gene: TRBD1; clone size: .; CDR3 protein: CASRSDRVGYGYTF; CDR3 DNA: TGTGCCAGCAGATCCGACAGGGTGGGCTATGGCTACACCTTC
J gene: TRBJ1-2; V gene: TRBV4-3; D gene: TRBD1; clone size: .; CDR3 protein: CASSRDRGRTNYGYTF; CDR3 DNA: TGCGCCAGCAGCCGGGACAGGGGGCGTACAAACTATGGCTACACCTTC
J gene: TRBJ2-5; V gene: TRBV9; D gene: TRBD2; clone size: .; CDR3 protein: CASSFAGEQETQYF; CDR3 DNA: TGTGCCAGCAGCTTCGCGGGGGAGCAAGAGACCCAGTACTTC
J gene: TRBJ2-7; V gene: TRBV2; D gene: TRBD1; clone size: .; CDR3 protein: CASRLTGERYF; CDR3 DNA: TGTGCCAGCAGGTTAACAGGGGAGCGGTACTTC
J gene: TRBJ2-5; V gene: TRBV4-2; D gene: .; clone size: .; CDR3 protein: CASSQSLSNQETQYF; CDR3 DNA: TGTGCCAGCAGCCAAAGTTTGAGCAACCAAGAGACCCAGTACTTC
J gene: TRBJ2-5; V gene: TRBV27; D gene: .; clone size: .; CDR3 protein: CASSTESPRHYQYF; CDR3 DNA: TGTGCCAGCAGCACAGAGAGCCCTCGGCATTACCAGTACTTC
J gene: TRBJ1-5; V gene: TRBV28; D gene: TRBD1; clone size: .; CDR3 protein: CASSMNRGRDQPQHF; CDR3 DNA: TGTGCCAGCAGTATGAACAGGGGAAGGGATCAGCCCCAGCATTTT
J gene: TRBJ1-6; V gene: TRBV10-3; D gene: .; clone size: many; CDR3 protein: CAIRASENSYNSPLHF; CDR3 DNA: TGTGCCATCAGGGCCAGCGAGAACTCCTATAATTCACCCCTCCACTTT
J gene: TRBJ2-7; V gene: TRBV28; D gene: .; clone size: .; CDR3 protein: CASSLAGNYEQYF; CDR3 DNA: TGTGCCAGCAGTTTAGCAGGGAACTACGAGCAGTACTTC
J gene: TRBJ1-1; V gene: TRBV6-5; D gene: TRBD1; clone size: .; CDR3 protein: CASRDGQGAEAFF; CDR3 DNA: TGTGCCAGCAGAGACGGACAGGGGGCGGAAGCTTTCTTT
J gene: TRBJ1-2; V gene: TRBV5-1; D gene: TRBD1; clone size: .; CDR3 protein: CASSSVQGAGGYTF; CDR3 DNA: TGCGCCAGCAGCTCTGTACAGGGGGCAGGAGGCTACACCTTC
J gene: TRBJ1-1; V gene: TRBV6-2/TRBV6-3; D gene: .; clone size: .; CDR3 protein: CASSALPGRSMNTEAFF; CDR3 DNA: TGTGCCAGCAGTGCCCTACCCGGGAGGAGTATGAACACTGAAGCTTTCTTT
J gene: TRBJ2-7; V gene: TRBV5-6; D gene: .; clone size: .; CDR3 protein: CATHFRWAYEQYF; CDR3 DNA: TGTGCCACCCACTTCCGATGGGCATACGAGCAGTACTTC
J gene: TRBJ2-7; V gene: TRBV6-5; D gene: .; clone size: .; CDR3 protein: CASRTVNEQYF; CDR3 DNA: TGTGCCAGCCGGACAGTTAACGAGCAGTACTTC
J gene: TRBJ2-1; V gene: TRBV6-5; D gene: .; clone size: .; CDR3 protein: CASSYSPGAYNEQFF; CDR3 DNA: TGTGCCAGCAGTTACTCCCCCGGGGCCTACAATGAGCAGTTCTTC
J gene: TRBJ1-2; V gene: TRBV3-1/TRBV3-2; D gene: TRBD1; clone size: .; CDR3 protein: CASSQEWRTGDRGYTF; CDR3 DNA: TGTGCCAGCAGCCAAGAGTGGCGGACAGGGGACCGCGGCTACACCTTC
J gene: TRBJ2-7; V gene: TRBV5-1; D gene: .; clone size: .; CDR3 protein: CASSLGFGVGEQYF; CDR3 DNA: TGCGCCAGCAGCTTGGGCTTCGGGGTGGGCGAGCAGTACTTC
J gene: TRBJ1-1; V gene: TRBV7-9; D gene: .; clone size: .; CDR3 protein: CASSPQEEFAEAFF; CDR3 DNA: TGTGCCAGCAGCCCCCAGGAGGAGTTCGCTGAAGCTTTCTTT
J gene: TRBJ2-7; V gene: TRBV5-1; D gene: .; clone size: .; CDR3 protein: CASSLTGSYEQYF; CDR3 DNA: TGCGCCAGCAGTCTGACAGGCTCCTACGAGCAGTACTTC
J gene: TRBJ2-5; V gene: TRBV19; D gene: .; clone size: .; CDR3 protein: CASSPHTGSSETQYF; CDR3 DNA: TGTGCCAGTAGTCCTCACACGGGGTCATCAGAGACCCAGTACTTC
J gene: TRBJ1-2; V gene: TRBV19; D gene: .; clone size: .; CDR3 protein: CASSEKLFYGYTF; CDR3 DNA: TGTGCCAGTAGTGAAAAGCTCTTCTATGGCTACACCTTC
J gene: TRBJ2-5; V gene: TRBV19; D gene: .; clone size: .; CDR3 protein: CATQGQAGGTQYF; CDR3 DNA: TGTGCCACCCAGGGGCAGGCCGGAGGGACCCAGTACTTC
J gene: TRBJ2-1; V gene: TRBV7-9; D gene: TRBD1; clone size: .; CDR3 protein: CASSLGQGAHIYNEQFF; CDR3 DNA: TGTGCCAGCAGCTTAGGGCAGGGGGCCCACATATACAATGAGCAGTTCTTC
J gene: TRBJ1-1; V gene: TRBV28; D gene: TRBD1; clone size: .; CDR3 protein: CASSLGQGGNTEAFF; CDR3 DNA: TGTGCCAGCAGCCTTGGGCAGGGGGGTAACACTGAAGCTTTCTTT
J gene: TRBJ1-5; V gene: TRBV5-5; D gene: .; clone size: once; CDR3 protein: CASSNGEREPQHF; CDR3 DNA: TGTGCCAGCAGCAACGGGGAACGTGAGCCCCAGCATTTT
J gene: TRBJ1-2; V gene: TRBV7-2; D gene: TRBD1; clone size: few; CDR3 protein: CASSLRTGTANYGYTF; CDR3 DNA: TGTGCCAGCAGCTTGAGGACAGGGACAGCTAACTATGGCTACACCTTC
J gene: TRBJ1-6; V gene: TRBV6-5; D gene: .; clone size: .; CDR3 protein: CASSPYNSPLHF; CDR3 DNA: TGTGCCAGCTCCCCTTATAATTCACCCCTCCACTTT